These 3 T cell receptor beta chains share one sample of origin, sequenced in a study of T cells in Graves' hyperthyroidism and ophthalmopathy. RNA transcripts were the template for amplifying TCR beta CDR3 regions. HTBI primers were used for first-round RT-PCR of the TCR CDR3. Via MiXCR, TCRdb re-called the multiplex PCR reads, giving one row per CDR3 protein. The table lists approximately 520,000 distinct CDR3 sequences, less than 25% of them singletons, with roughly 29% in the top ten. Sequencing input: blood. Receptor source: a man aged 18 to 29 with Graves' hyperthyroidism.

Regarding this clonotype: At one boundary the junction diverges from the germline segment, which might be a read error. This chain connects TRBV20-1 to TRBJ1-5; D might be TRBD1 (5 bases). The CDR3 extends over 14 amino acids. The germline gives CDR1 DFQATT, CDR2 SNEGSKA (reference sequence). Written as DNA, the CDR3 is TGCAGTGCCCCCAGCGGGGCTCGGAATCAGCCCCAGGATTTT. Translating gives CSAPSGARNQPQDF.

J is TRBJ2-6 and V is TRBV2; D is undetermined. The CDR3 sequence is 16 residues long. The germline gives CDR1 SNHLY, CDR2 FYNNEI. Trimming pared 3 bases from V and 0 bases from J, leaving 9 bases between. CDR3 nucleotides: TGTGCCAGCAGTGATAAGGCAGTCTCTGGGGCCAACGTCCTGACTTTC. This translates into CASSDKAVSGANVLTF.

This clonotype was recorded many times. The genes are TRBV24-1 and TRBJ2-5; D gene unclear. The CDR3 consists of 13 residues. Germline V gene lookup returns CDR1 KGHDR and CDR2 SFDVKD. Trimming cost V 6 bases and J 3 bases, with 10 bases left between them. CDR3 bases: TGTGCCACCAGTAGTTCGGGTGAAGAGACCCAGTACTTC. It yields the protein CATSSSGEETQYF.